Detailed here is one T cell receptor beta chain. Its specificity is not known. This entry is derived from a study of T cell responses to AZD1222 COVID-19 vaccine. Regarding the study as a whole: Nearly half of spike-specific TCRs reportedly target variant regions that are unmutated in the B.1.351 and B.1.1.7 variants. Clonal diversity may have been underestimated in mostly white British donors. Spike-spanning, vaccine-associated CD4 TCRs were dominant at 160-218 and 743-854.

The repertoire was sequenced with immunoSEQ multiplex PCR; TCRdb's copy has only in-frame clones and lacks some. Found here are roughly 110,000 clones, 87% of them singletons; the top ten hold roughly 5%. Sequenced here: peripheral blood, sampled 28 days after the second AZD1222 dose. The source is an adult who received the AZD1222 COVID-19 vaccine.

DNA for the CDR3: TGTGCCAGCAGCTTAGCCTCGTGGACAGTCTCCTACGAGCAGTACTTC. Its protein product is CASSLASWTVSYEQYF. The J gene is TRBJ2-7, the V gene TRBV7-9; D might be TRBD1 (6 bases). The V gene lost 0 bases and the J gene lost 0 bases, with 12 bases spanning the gap. Germline CDR1 is SEHNR and CDR2 is FQNEAQ (reference sequence). The CDR3 totals 16 residues.